This TCR beta chain derives from a study of CD8+ T cells in alopecia areata. Whole-study findings and limits: Expanded CD8+ clones among the top 100, as well as scalp clonality, were significantly decreased by tofacitinib. More clonal than normal scalp was lesional scalp, particularly alopecia totalis/universalis. The treated group had a single nonresponder, limiting CD8+ expansion-response conclusions. Among patients, TCR sharing was less clear than in mice, a difference possibly due in part to HLA diversity in the patient population.

A remark on this clone: Its antigen is unknown.

Following RNA extraction, reverse transcription yielded cDNA that acted as the sequencing template. Clones were sequenced by immunoSEQ multiplex PCR, and TCRdb holds only the in-frame ones, with some missing. In the table there are around 110,000 clones, around 50% of which are singletons. J was trimmed by 9 bases and V by 1 base; bases with no gene match: 6. Germline V CDR1 and CDR2: LGHNA, YSLEER. The CDR3 is 14 residues long. The treatment: oral pan-JAK inhibitor, 5-10 mg twice daily. Specimen: CD8+ T cells sorted from blood, collected at week 24, from a patient treated with tofacitinib. This chain links TRBV4-3 with TRBJ1-5; 7 bases fit TRBD1. This clonotype was obtained from a human donor with alopecia areata. The CDR3 DNA is TGCGCCAGCAGCCAAGGGCAGGGGGAATCGCCCCAGCATTTT. Translated: CASSQGQGESPQHF.